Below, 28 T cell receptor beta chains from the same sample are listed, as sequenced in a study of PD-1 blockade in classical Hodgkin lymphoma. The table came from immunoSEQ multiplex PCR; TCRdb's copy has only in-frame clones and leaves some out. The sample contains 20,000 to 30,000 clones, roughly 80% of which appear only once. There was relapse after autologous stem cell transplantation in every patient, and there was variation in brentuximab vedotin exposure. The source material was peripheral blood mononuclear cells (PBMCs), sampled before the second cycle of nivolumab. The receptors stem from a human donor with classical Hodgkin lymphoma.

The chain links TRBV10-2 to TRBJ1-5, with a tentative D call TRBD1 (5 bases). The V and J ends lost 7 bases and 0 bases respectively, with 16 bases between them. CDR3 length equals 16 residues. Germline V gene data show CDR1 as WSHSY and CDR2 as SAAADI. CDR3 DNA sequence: TGCGCCAGCATGGGGCAGGGCGTATATAGCAATCAGCCCCAGCATTTT. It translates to CASMGQGVYSNQPQHF.

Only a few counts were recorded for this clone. This chain's CDR3 is CASSPHKNTEAFF. CDR3 sequence (DNA): TGTGCCAGCTCACCACACAAGAACACTGAAGCTTTCTTT. The chain uses TRBV18 and TRBJ1-1; D gene unclear. Germline CDR1 and CDR2: KGHSH and LQKENI. V lost 1 base, J lost 1 base, and 4 bases lay in between. CDR3 length: 13 amino acids.

As DNA, the CDR3 is TGTGCCAGCAGTTGGGACAGGGGGCAAGAGACCCAGTACTTC. It codes for CASSWDRGQETQYF. The chain employs TRBV6-1 and TRBJ2-5; the match to TRBD1 covers 11 bases. This CDR3 is built from 14 residues. Per germline, CDR1 MNHNS and CDR2 SASEGT. Germline trimming cut 5 bases from V and 2 bases from J; bases unmatched to any gene: 1.

This chain's CDR3 is CASSITGNTIYF. CDR3 DNA sequence: TGTGCCAGTAGTATCACAGGAAACACCATATATTTT. The genes are TRBV19 and TRBJ1-3; D not certain. The CDR3 loop spans 12 amino acids. V lost 3 bases, J lost 4 bases, and 4 bases lay in between. Germline values: CDR1 LNHDA, CDR2 SQIVND (reference sequence).

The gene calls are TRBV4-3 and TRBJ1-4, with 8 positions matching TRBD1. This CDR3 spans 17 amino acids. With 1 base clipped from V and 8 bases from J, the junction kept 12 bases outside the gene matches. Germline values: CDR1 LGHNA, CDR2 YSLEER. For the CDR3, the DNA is TGCGCCAGCAGCCAAGCCACCGTGACAGGGGCGTTAGAAAAACTGTTTTTT. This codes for CASSQATVTGALEKLFF.

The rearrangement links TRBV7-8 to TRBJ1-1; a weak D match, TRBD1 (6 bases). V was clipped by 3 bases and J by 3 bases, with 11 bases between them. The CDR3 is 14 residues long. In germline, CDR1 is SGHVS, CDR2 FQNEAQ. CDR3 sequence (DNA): TGTGCCAGCAGCTTGACAGGTCTGGACACTGAAGCTTTCTTT. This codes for CASSLTGLDTEAFF. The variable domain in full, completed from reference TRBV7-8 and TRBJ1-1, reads GAGVSQSPRYKVAKRGQDVALRCDPISGHVSLFWYQQALGQGPEFLTYFQNEAQLDKSGLPSDRFFAERPEGSVSTLKIQRTQQEDSAVYLCASSLTGLDTEAFFGQGTRLTVV.

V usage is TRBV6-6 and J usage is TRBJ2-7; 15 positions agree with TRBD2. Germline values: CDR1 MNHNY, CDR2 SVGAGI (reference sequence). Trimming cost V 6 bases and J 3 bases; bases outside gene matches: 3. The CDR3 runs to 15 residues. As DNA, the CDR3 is TGTGCCAGCAGGGGGACTAGCGGGGGGCTCTACGAGCAGTACTTC. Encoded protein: CASRGTSGGLYEQYF.

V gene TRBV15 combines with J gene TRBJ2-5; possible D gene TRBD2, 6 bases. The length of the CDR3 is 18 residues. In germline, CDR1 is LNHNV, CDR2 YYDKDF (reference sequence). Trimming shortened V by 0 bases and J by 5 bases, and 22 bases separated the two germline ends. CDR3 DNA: TGTGCCACCAGCAGAGATCATCAGGCCCCCTCCGGAGGGGAGACCCAGTACTTC. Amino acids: CATSRDHQAPSGGETQYF. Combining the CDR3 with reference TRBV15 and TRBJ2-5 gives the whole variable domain DAMVIQNPRYQVTQFGKPVTLSCSQTLNHNVMYWYQQKSSQAPKLLFHYYDKDFNNEADTPDNFQSRRPNTSFCFLDIRSPGLGDTAMYLCATSRDHQAPSGGETQYFGPGTRLLVL.

This CDR3 reads CASSILANYGYTF. The CDR3, as DNA: TGTGCCAGTAGTATCCTGGCTAACTATGGCTACACCTTC. The rearrangement joins TRBV19 to TRBJ1-2; D call uncertain. Germline values: CDR1 LNHDA, CDR2 SQIVND (reference sequence). Trimming took 3 bases from V and 0 from J, leaving 5 bases between them. CDR3 length equals 13 residues. The entire variable domain, with the rest obtained from reference TRBV19 and TRBJ1-2, is as follows: DGGITQSPKYLFRKEGQNVTLSCEQNLNHDAMYWYRQDPGQGLRLIYYSQIVNDFQKGDIAEGYSVSREKKESFPLTVTSAQKNPTAFYLCASSILANYGYTFGSGTRLTVV.

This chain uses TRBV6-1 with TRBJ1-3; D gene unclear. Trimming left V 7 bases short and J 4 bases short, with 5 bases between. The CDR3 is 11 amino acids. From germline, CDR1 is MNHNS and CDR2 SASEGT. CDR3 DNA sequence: TGTGCCAGCATACTAGGAAACACCATATATTTT. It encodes CASILGNTIYF.

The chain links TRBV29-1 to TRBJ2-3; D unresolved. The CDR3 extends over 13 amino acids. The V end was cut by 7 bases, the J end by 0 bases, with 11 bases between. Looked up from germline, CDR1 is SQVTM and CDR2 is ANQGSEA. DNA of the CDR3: TGCAGCGAGATGACCCGAAGCACAGATACGCAGTATTTT. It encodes CSEMTRSTDTQYF.

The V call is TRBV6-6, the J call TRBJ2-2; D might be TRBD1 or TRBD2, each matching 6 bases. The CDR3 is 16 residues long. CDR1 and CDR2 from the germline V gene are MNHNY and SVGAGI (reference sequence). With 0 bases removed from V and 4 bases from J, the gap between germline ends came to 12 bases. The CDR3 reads CASSYSNGGVTGELFF. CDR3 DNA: TGTGCCAGCAGTTACTCGAACGGGGGCGTCACCGGGGAGCTGTTTTTT.

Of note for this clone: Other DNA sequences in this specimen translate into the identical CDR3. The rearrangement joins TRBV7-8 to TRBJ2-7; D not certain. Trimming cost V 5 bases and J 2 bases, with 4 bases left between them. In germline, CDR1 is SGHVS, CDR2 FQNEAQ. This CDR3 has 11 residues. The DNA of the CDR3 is TGTGCCAGCAGCCCGGCCTACGAGCAGTACTTC. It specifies CASSPAYEQYF.

The CDR3 spells CASSPQTRGTDTQYF. The CDR3 bases are TGTGCCAGCAGCCCCCAGACCAGAGGAACAGATACGCAGTATTTT. V and J are TRBV7-2 and TRBJ2-3; D gene ambiguous. The V and J ends lost 5 bases and 3 bases respectively, with 15 bases between them. This CDR3 contains 15 residues. CDR1 SGHTA and CDR2 FQGNSA come from the germline V gene.

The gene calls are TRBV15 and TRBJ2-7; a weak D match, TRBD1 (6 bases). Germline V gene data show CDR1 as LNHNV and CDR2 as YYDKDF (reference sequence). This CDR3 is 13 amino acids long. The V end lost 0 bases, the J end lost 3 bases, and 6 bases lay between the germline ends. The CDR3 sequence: CATSRDRGYEQYF. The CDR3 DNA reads TGTGCCACCAGCAGAGACAGGGGCTACGAGCAGTACTTC.

For the CDR3, the DNA is TGTGCCAGCAGTGAGACAGGGCTGAGGCAGCCCCAGCATTTT. Residues: CASSETGLRQPQHF. This chain links TRBV2 with TRBJ1-5; the match to TRBD1 covers 7 bases. The CDR3 runs 14 residues. V dropped 3 bases and J dropped 7; count of bases not matched to a gene: 6. Germline V gene data show CDR1 as SNHLY and CDR2 as FYNNEI. The whole variable domain, remainder taken from reference TRBV2 and TRBJ1-5, is EPEVTQTPSHQVTQMGQEVILRCVPISNHLYFYWYRQILGQKVEFLVSFYNNEISEKSEIFDDQFSVERPDGSNFTLKIRSTKLEDSAMYFCASSETGLRQPQHFGDGTRLSIL.

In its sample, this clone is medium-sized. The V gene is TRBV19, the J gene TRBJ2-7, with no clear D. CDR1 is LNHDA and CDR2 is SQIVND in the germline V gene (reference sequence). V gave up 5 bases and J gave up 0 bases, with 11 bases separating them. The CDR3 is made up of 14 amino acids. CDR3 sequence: CASSSQRSSYEQYF. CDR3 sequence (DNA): TGTGCCAGTAGTTCGCAGCGAAGCTCCTACGAGCAGTACTTC. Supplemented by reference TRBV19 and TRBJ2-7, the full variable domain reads DGGITQSPKYLFRKEGQNVTLSCEQNLNHDAMYWYRQDPGQGLRLIYYSQIVNDFQKGDIAEGYSVSREKKESFPLTVTSAQKNPTAFYLCASSSQRSSYEQYFGPGTRLTVT.

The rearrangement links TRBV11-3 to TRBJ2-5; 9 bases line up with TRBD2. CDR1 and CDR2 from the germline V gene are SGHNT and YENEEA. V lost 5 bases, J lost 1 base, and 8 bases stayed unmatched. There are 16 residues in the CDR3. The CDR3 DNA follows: TGTGCCAGCAGCGCCGGGGTTAGCGGGGGCCAAGAGACCCAGTACTTC. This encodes CASSAGVSGGQETQYF.

CDR3 protein: CASSIDSRGGTEAFF. CDR3 DNA sequence: TGTGCCAGTAGTATAGATAGCAGGGGGGGAACTGAAGCTTTCTTT. The J gene is TRBJ1-1, the V gene TRBV19; 7 bases match TRBD1. Trimming took 0 bases from V and 5 from J; bases not matched to a gene: 6. CDR3 length equals 15 residues. Germline CDR1 and CDR2: LNHDA and SQIVND (reference sequence). The entire variable domain, with the rest obtained from reference TRBV19 and TRBJ1-1, is as follows: DGGITQSPKYLFRKEGQNVTLSCEQNLNHDAMYWYRQDPGQGLRLIYYSQIVNDFQKGDIAEGYSVSREKKESFPLTVTSAQKNPTAFYLCASSIDSRGGTEAFFGQGTRLTVV.

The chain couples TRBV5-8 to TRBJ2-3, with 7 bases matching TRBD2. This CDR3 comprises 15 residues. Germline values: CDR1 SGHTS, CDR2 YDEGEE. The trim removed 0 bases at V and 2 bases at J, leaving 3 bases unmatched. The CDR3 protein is CASSLEGRATDTQYF. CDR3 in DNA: TGTGCCAGCAGCTTGGAGGGGAGGGCCACAGATACGCAGTATTTT.

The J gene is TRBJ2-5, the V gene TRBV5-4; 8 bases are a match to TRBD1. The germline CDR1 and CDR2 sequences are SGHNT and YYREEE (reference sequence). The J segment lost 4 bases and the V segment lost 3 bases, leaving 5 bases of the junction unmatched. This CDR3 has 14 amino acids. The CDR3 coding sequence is TGTGCCAGCAGCTCGGGACAGGTTGGAGAGACCCAGTACTTC. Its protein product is CASSSGQVGETQYF.

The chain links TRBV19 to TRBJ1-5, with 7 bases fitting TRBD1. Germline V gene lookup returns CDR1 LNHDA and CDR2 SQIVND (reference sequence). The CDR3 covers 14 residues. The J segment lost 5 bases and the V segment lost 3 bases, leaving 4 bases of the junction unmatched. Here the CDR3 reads CASSIVTGHQPQHF. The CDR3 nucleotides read TGTGCCAGTAGTATTGTGACAGGGCATCAGCCCCAGCATTTT. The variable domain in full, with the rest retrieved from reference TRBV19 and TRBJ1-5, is DGGITQSPKYLFRKEGQNVTLSCEQNLNHDAMYWYRQDPGQGLRLIYYSQIVNDFQKGDIAEGYSVSREKKESFPLTVTSAQKNPTAFYLCASSIVTGHQPQHFGDGTRLSIL.

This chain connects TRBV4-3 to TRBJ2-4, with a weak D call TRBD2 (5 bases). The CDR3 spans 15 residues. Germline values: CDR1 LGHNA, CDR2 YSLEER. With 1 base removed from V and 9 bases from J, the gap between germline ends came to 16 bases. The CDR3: CASSQVMGTAGIQYF. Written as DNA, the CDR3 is TGCGCCAGCAGCCAAGTGATGGGCACCGCGGGCATTCAGTACTTC.

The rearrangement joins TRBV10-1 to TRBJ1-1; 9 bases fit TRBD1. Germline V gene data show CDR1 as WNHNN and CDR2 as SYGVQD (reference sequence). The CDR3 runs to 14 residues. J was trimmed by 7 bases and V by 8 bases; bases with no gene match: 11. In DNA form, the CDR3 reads TGCGCCAGCCGTCCCGGGACAGGGTTTGGTGAAGCTTTCTTT. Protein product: CASRPGTGFGEAFF.

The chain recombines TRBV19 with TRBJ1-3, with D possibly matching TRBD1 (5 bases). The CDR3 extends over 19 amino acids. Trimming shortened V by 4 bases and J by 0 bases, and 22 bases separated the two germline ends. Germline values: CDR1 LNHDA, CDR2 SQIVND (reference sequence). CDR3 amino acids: CASSSRGEGTQISGNTIYF. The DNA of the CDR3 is TGTGCCAGTAGTAGCCGGGGTGAAGGGACTCAGATCTCTGGAAACACCATATATTTT. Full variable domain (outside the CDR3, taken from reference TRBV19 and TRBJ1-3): DGGITQSPKYLFRKEGQNVTLSCEQNLNHDAMYWYRQDPGQGLRLIYYSQIVNDFQKGDIAEGYSVSREKKESFPLTVTSAQKNPTAFYLCASSSRGEGTQISGNTIYFGEGSWLTVV.

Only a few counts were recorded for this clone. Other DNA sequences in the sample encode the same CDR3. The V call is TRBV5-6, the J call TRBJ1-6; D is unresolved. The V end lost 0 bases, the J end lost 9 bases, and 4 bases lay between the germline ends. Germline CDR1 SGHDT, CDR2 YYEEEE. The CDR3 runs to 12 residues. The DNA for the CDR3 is TGTGCCAGCAGCTTGGTTGGTTCACCCCTCCACTTT. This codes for CASSLVGSPLHF. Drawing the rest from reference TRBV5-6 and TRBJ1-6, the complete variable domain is DAGVTQSPTHLIKTRGQQVTLRCSPKSGHDTVSWYQQALGQGPQFIFQYYEEEERQRGNFPDRFSGHQFPNYSSELNVNALLLGDSALYLCASSLVGSPLHFGNGTRLTVT.

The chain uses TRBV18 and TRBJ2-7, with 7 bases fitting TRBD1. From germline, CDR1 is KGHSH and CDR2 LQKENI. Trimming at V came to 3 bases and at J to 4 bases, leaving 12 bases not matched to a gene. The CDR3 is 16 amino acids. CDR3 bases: TGTGCCAGCTCACCTTCAACGACGACAGGGAAGTACGAGCAGTACTTC. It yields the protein CASSPSTTTGKYEQYF.

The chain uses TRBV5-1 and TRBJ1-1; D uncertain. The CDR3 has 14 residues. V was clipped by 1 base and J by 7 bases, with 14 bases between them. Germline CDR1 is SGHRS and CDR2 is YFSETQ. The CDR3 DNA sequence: TGCGCCAGCAGCTTGTTCGAGGCCTCTGGTGAAGCTTTCTTT. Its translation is CASSLFEASGEAFF. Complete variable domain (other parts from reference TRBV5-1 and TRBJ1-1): KAGVTQTPRYLIKTRGQQVTLSCSPISGHRSVSWYQQTPGQGLQFLFEYFSETQRNKGNFPGRFSGRQFSNSRSEMNVSTLELGDSALYLCASSLFEASGEAFFGQGTRLTVV.